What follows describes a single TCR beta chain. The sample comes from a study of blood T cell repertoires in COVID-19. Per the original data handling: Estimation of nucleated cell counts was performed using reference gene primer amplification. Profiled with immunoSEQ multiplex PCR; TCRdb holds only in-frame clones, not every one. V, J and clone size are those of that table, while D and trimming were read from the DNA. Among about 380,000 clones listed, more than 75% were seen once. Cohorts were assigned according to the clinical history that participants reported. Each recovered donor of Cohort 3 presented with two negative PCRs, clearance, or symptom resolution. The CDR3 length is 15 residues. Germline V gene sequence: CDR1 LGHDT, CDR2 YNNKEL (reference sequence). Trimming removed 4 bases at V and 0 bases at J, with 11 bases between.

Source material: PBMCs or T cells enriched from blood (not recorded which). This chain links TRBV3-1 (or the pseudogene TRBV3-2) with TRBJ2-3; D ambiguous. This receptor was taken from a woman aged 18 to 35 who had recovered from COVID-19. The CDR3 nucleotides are TGTGCCAGCAGCCGCGGTATATCTAGCACAGATACGCAGTATTTT. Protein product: CASSRGISSTDTQYF.